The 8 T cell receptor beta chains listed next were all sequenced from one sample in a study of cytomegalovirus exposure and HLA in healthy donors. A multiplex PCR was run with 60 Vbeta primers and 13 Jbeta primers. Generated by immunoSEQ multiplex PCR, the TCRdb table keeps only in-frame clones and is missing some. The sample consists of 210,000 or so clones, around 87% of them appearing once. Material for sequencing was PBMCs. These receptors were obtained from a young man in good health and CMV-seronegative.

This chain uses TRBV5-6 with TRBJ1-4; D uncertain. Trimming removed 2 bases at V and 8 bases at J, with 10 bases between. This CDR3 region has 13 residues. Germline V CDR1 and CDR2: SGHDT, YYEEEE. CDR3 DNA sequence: TGTGCCAGCAGCTTCTTGAGGGTGGAAAAACTGTTTTTT. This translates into CASSFLRVEKLFF.

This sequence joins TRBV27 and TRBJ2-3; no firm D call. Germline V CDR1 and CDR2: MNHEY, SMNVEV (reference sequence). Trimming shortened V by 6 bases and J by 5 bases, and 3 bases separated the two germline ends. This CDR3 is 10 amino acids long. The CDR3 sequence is CASSQDTQYF. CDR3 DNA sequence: TGTGCCAGCAGCCAAGATACGCAGTATTTT.

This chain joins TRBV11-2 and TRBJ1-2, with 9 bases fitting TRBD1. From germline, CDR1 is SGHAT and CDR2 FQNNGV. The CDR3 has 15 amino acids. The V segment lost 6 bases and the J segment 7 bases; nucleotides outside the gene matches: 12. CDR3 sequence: CASRQPRDRGFGYTF. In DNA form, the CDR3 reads TGTGCCAGCAGGCAACCCCGAGACAGGGGGTTTGGCTACACCTTC.

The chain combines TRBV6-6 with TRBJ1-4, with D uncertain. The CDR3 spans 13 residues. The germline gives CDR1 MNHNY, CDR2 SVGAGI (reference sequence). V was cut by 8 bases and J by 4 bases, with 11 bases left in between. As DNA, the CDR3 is TGTGCCAGCCGGGCGGGCGGTAATGAAAAACTGTTTTTT. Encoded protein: CASRAGGNEKLFF.

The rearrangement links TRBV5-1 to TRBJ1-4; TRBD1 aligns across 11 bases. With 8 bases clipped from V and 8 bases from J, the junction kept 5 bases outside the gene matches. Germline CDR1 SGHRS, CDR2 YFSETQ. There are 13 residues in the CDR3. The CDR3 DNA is TGCGCCAGGCTGGGACAGGGGGGGGAAAAACTGTTTTTT. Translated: CARLGQGGEKLFF. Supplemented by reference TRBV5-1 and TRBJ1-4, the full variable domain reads KAGVTQTPRYLIKTRGQQVTLSCSPISGHRSVSWYQQTPGQGLQFLFEYFSETQRNKGNFPGRFSGRQFSNSRSEMNVSTLELGDSALYLCARLGQGGEKLFFGSGTQLSVL.

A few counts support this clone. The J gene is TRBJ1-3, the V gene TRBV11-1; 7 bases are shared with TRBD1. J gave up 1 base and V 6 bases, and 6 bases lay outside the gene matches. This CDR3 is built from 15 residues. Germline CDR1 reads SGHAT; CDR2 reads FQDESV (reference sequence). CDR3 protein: CASRSNRGSGNTIYF. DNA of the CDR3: TGTGCCAGCAGATCCAACAGGGGATCTGGAAACACCATATATTTT.

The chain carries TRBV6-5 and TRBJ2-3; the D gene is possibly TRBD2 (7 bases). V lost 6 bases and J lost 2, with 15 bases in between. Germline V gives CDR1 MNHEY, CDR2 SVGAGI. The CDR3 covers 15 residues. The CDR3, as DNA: TGTGCCAGCAGCCGACAGGCGGGGGCCACAGATACGCAGTATTTT. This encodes CASSRQAGATDTQYF.

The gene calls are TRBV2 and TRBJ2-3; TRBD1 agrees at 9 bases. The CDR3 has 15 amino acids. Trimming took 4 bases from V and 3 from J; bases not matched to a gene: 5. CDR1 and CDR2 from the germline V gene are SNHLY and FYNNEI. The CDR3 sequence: CASSVGTGLTDTQYF. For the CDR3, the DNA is TGTGCCAGCAGTGTAGGGACAGGGTTGACAGATACGCAGTATTTT.